This TCR beta chain emerged from a study of CD8+CD57+ T cells in acquired aplastic anemia. Across the whole study: On average, sorted CD4+ and CD8+ cells gave about 2.9 ug of DNA. Healthy donor CD4+ cell samples had a mean of roughly 10 million reads. General study findings and limits: Between patients and controls, CD8+ Simpson's diversity did not vary significantly.

Genomic DNA, serving as template, underwent TCR beta VDJ and CDR3 profiling. TCRdb reanalysed the reads using MiXCR and keeps one entry per CDR3 protein. The sample has fewer than 150,000 distinct CDR3 sequences; about half are singletons. The germline V and J ends were trimmed by 7 bases and 3 bases, with 18 bases remaining between them. Per the germline V gene, CDR1 is LNHDA and CDR2 is SQIVND (reference sequence). The CDR3 is made up of 16 amino acids. This clonotype was seen only a few times. No antigen is known for it. The rearrangement uses TRBV19 and TRBJ2-2; a weak D match, TRBD2 (5 bases). This sequence was found in a human donor in good health, serving as a control. The sequencing input was sorted CD4+, CD8+, or CD8+CD57+ T cells (not recorded which) from PBMCs. CDR3 region: CASNPPGSRYTGELFF. The CDR3 bases are TGTGCCAGTAATCCTCCGGGATCCCGATACACCGGGGAGCTGTTTTTT.